This TCR beta chain came from a study of cytomegalovirus exposure and HLA in healthy donors. Study-wide results and limits: CMV serostatus was the only recorded immune exposure for donors. In an earlier analysis, most TCR beta V segments were productive about 90% or about 30% of the time. Later, TCR association rates were found to vary by HLA locus, highest for DRB1 and lowest for HLA-C. The study designated 150 or so TCR beta chains cytomegalovirus-associated.

J gave up 1 base and V 4 bases, and 5 bases lay outside the gene matches. This CDR3 contains 17 residues. From germline, CDR1 is SGHTS and CDR2 YDEGEE. The PCR ran on 60 Vbeta and 13 Jbeta primers. The method was immunoSEQ multiplex PCR; TCRdb's version includes in-frame clones alone and lacks a portion of them. The profile shows some 150,000 clones, approximately 80% of them singletons. Notes on this clone: Its matching antigen is unknown.

V gene TRBV5-8 combines with J gene TRBJ2-5; TRBD2 aligns across 15 bases. The clonotype comes from a man aged 25-45 years in good health and CMV-seropositive. Sequencing was done on a sample of PBMCs. CDR3 nucleotides: TGTGCCAGCAGCCGAGGACTAGCGGGAGGGGCCCAAGAGACCCAGTACTTC. This translates into CASSRGLAGGAQETQYF.